This T cell receptor beta chain was sequenced in a study of T cells in Graves' hyperthyroidism and ophthalmopathy. Study overall: Peripheral blood was acquired at first diagnosis, ahead of any therapy whatsoever.

This clonotype was recorded a few times. Its antigen remains unknown. CDR1 and CDR2 (germline): GTSNPN, SVGIG (reference sequence). This CDR3 comprises 13 residues. V dropped 1 base and J dropped 3 bases, with 7 bases sitting between them. TCR beta CDR3 regions were amplified from RNA transcripts. Carried out on the TCR CDR3, a first-round RT-PCR used the HTBI primer set. Using its own MiXCR run on the multiplex PCR reads, TCRdb lists one record per CDR3 protein. The sample contains some 510,000 distinct CDR3 sequences, around 20% of which appear only once. Hyperthyroidism had been newly diagnosed in patients aged 18 to 65, and its duration was under 2 months. Isolation of PBMCs was performed on 8.5 to 10 ml fresh peripheral blood. Overall study findings and caveats: Most thyroid clonotypes expanded above 0.001 appeared in blood too.

The source of this sequence is a man between 18 and 29 years old with Graves' hyperthyroidism. The material sequenced was blood. The chain has TRBV30 and TRBJ1-5, with D perhaps TRBD1 (5 bases). The CDR3 here is CAWSATDNQPQHF. The CDR3 region has the DNA TGTGCCTGGAGTGCGACAGACAATCAGCCCCAGCATTTT.